This T cell receptor beta chain was sequenced for a study of blood T cell repertoires in COVID-19. On the study more broadly: T cells, B-cell-depleted T cells, or PBMCs supplied cDNA or gDNA.

Per the original methods: From reference gene primer amplification, estimates of nucleated cell counts were derived. Assay used: immunoSEQ multiplex PCR; TCRdb lists only in-frame clones, some missing. V and J calls and clone size come straight from that table; D and trimming were deduced from the DNA. The profile shows some 170,000 clones, roughly nine tenths of them singletons. Only one count was recorded for this clone. Recruitment covered fewer than 25 US areas and drew participants whose ages spanned roughly 18 to 90 years. Cohorts were determined from participant-reported clinical history. This receptor was taken from a human donor with acute COVID-19. The donor label of this sample is uncertain. Sample: PBMCs or T cells enriched from blood (not recorded which).

CDR3 amino acids: CASSFRAPRYEQYF. The CDR3 DNA follows: TGCGCCAGCAGCTTCAGGGCCCCCCGGTACGAGCAGTACTTC. This sequence joins TRBV5-1 and TRBJ2-7; weak D call: TRBD1 (5 bases). The CDR3 totals 14 residues. Germline CDR1 is SGHRS and CDR2 is YFSETQ. V lost 2 bases and J 4 bases, leaving 13 bases between the germline ends.